The TCR beta chain under discussion was sequenced for a study of shared clonotypes between healthy human individuals. This clone occurred once. This CDR3 has 16 residues. V lost 6 bases and J lost 4; bases outside the gene matches: 10. Germline loops: CDR1 MDHEN, CDR2 SYDVKM. The repertoire was sequenced with immunoSEQ multiplex PCR; TCRdb's copy has only in-frame clones and lacks some. The sample holds 1.5 million to 1.9 million clones, 95% to 99% seen once. The rearrangement uses TRBV28 and TRBJ2-1, with 9 bases identical to TRBD1. The material sequenced was naive CD4+ T cells sorted from blood. Subset: CD45RA+ positively selected. This receptor was taken from a man aged 30-40 years in good health. CDR3 region: CASSRPQGAEYNEQFF. The CDR3 DNA follows: TGTGCCAGCAGCCGACCACAGGGGGCCGAGTACAATGAGCAGTTCTTC.